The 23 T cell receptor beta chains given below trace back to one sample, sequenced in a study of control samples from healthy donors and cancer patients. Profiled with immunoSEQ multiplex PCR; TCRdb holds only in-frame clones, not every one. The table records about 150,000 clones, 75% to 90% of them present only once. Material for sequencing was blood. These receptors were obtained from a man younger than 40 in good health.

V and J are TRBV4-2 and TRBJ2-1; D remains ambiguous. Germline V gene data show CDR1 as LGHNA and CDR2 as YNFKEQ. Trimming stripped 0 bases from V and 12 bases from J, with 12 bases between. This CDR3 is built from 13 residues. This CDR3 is CASSQEQDPSQFF. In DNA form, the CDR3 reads TGTGCCAGCAGCCAAGAGCAGGATCCTTCGCAGTTCTTC.

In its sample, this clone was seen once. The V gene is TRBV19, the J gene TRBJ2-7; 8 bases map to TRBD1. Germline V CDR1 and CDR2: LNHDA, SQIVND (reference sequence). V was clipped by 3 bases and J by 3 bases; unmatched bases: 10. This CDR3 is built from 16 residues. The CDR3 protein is CASSMALGQGNYEQYF. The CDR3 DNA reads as TGTGCCAGTAGTATGGCGTTAGGACAGGGTAACTACGAGCAGTACTTC.

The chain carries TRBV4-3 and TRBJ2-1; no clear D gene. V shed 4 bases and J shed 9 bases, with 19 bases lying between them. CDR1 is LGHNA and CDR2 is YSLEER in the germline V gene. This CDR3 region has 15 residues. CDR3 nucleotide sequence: TGCGCCAGCAGCCTCATAAAGGAGCGTGGCAGTGAGCAGTTCTTC. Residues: CASSLIKERGSEQFF.

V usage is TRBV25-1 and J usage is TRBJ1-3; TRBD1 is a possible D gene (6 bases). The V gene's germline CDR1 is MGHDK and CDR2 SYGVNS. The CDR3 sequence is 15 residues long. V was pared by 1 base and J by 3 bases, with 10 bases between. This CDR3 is CASSESEGGGNTIYF. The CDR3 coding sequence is TGTGCCAGCAGTGAATCAGAGGGGGGTGGAAACACCATATATTTT.

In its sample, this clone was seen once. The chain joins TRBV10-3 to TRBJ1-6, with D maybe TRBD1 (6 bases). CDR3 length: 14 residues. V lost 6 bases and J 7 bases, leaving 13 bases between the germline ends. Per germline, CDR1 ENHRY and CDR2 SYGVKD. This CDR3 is CAISPGQTNSPLHF. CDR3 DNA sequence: TGTGCCATCAGCCCCGGACAGACGAATTCACCCCTCCACTTT.

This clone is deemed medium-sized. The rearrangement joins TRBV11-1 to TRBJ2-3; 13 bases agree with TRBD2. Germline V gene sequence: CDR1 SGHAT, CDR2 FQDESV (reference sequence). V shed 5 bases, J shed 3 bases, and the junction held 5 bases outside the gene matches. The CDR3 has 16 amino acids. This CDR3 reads CASSTTSGRETDTQYF. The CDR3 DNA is TGTGCCAGCAGCACAACTAGCGGGAGGGAAACAGATACGCAGTATTTT.

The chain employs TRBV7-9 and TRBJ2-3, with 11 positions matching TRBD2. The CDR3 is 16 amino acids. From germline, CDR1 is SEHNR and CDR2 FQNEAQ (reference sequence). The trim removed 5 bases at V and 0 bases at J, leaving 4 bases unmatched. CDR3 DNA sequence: TGTGCCAGCAGCCCCTTAGCGGGAGGGAGCACAGATACGCAGTATTTT. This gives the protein CASSPLAGGSTDTQYF.

DNA for the CDR3: TGTGCCAGCAGCACCGGCTCTAGCGGGGGTTACAATGAGCAGTTCTTC. Encoded protein: CASSTGSSGGYNEQFF. The chain couples TRBV5-4 to TRBJ2-1, with 10 bases fitting TRBD2. Germline CDR1 SGHNT, CDR2 YYREEE (reference sequence). This CDR3 comprises 16 residues. V lost 4 bases and J lost 4; bases outside the gene matches: 8.

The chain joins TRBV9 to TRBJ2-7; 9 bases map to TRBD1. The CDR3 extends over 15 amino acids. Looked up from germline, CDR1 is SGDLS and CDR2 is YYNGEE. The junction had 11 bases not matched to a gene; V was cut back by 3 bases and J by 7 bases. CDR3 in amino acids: CASSAEGQGGREQYF. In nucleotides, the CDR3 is TGTGCCAGCAGCGCCGAGGGACAGGGTGGTCGGGAGCAGTACTTC.

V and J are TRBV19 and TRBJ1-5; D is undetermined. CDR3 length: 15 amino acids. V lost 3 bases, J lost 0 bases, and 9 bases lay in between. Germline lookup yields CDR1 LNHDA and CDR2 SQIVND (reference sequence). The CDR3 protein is CASSMWENSNQPQHF. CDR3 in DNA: TGTGCCAGTAGTATGTGGGAAAATAGCAATCAGCCCCAGCATTTT.

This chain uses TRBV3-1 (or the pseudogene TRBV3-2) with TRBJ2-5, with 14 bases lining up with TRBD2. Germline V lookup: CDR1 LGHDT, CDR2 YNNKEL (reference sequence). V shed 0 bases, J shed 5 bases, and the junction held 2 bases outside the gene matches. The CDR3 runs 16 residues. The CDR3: CASSQDRTSGGETQYF. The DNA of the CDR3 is TGTGCCAGCAGCCAAGATAGGACTAGCGGGGGGGAGACCCAGTACTTC.

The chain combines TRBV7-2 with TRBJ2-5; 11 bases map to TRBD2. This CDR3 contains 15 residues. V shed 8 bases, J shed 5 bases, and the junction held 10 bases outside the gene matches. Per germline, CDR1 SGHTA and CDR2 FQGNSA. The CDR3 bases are TGTGCCAGCCTCCTAGCGGGGGGCCGTGGGGAGACCCAGTACTTC. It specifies CASLLAGGRGETQYF.

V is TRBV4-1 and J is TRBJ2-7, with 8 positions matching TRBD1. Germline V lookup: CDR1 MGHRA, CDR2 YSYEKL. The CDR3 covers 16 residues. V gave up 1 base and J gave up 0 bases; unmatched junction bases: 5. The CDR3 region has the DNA TGCGCCAGCAGCCAAGTGGGACAGGCGAGCTCCTACGAGCAGTACTTC. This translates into CASSQVGQASSYEQYF.

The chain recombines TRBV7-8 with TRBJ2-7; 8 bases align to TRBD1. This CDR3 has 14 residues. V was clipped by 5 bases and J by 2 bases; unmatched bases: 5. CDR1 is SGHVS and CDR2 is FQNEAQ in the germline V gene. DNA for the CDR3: TGTGCCAGCAGCACAGACAGGGGCCCCTACGAGCAGTACTTC. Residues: CASSTDRGPYEQYF.

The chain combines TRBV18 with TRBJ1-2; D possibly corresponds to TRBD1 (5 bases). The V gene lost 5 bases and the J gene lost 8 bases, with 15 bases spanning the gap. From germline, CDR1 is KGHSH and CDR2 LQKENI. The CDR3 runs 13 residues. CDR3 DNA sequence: TGTGCCAGCTCAGGACAAGCTCTGGAAGGCTACACCTTC. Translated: CASSGQALEGYTF.

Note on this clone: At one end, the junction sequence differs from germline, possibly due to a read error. The CDR3 sequence: CGASPKLQGIWYYEQYF. The CDR3 DNA follows: TGCGGTGCTAGTCCAAAACTACAGGGTATTTGGTACTACGAGCAGTACTTC. The rearrangement links TRBV20-1 to TRBJ2-7, with D perhaps TRBD1 (6 bases). The germline V gene has CDR1 DFQATT and CDR2 SNEGSKA (reference sequence). This CDR3 spans 17 amino acids.

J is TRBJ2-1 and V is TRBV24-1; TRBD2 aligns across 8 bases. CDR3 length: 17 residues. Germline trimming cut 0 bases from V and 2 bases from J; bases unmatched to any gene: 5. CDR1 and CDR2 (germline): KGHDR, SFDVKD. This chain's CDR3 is CATSDLPTSGPYNEQFF. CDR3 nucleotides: TGTGCCACCAGTGATTTGCCTACTAGCGGTCCCTACAATGAGCAGTTCTTC.

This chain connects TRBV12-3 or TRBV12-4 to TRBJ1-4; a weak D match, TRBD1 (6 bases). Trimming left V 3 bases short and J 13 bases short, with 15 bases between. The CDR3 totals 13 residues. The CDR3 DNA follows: TGTGCCAGCAGTTTTTCCGGGGGCGGTGGACTGTTTTTT. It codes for CASSFSGGGGLFF.

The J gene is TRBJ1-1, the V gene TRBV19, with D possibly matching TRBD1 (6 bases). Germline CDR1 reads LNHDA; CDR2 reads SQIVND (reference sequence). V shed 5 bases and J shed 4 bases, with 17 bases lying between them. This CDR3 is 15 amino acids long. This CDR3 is CASSANRALGTEAFF. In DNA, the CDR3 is TGTGCCAGTAGTGCAAACAGGGCGTTGGGCACTGAAGCTTTCTTT. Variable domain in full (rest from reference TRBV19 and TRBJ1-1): DGGITQSPKYLFRKEGQNVTLSCEQNLNHDAMYWYRQDPGQGLRLIYYSQIVNDFQKGDIAEGYSVSREKKESFPLTVTSAQKNPTAFYLCASSANRALGTEAFFGQGTRLTVV.

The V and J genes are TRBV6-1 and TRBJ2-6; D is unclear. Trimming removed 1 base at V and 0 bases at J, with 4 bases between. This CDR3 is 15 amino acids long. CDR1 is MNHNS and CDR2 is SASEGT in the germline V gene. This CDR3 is CASSEGGSGANVLTF. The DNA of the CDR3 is TGTGCCAGCAGTGAAGGGGGCTCTGGGGCCAACGTCCTGACTTTC.

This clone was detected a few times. In DNA, the CDR3 is TGTGCCAGCAGCCTTAGCGGGAGGGTCACCGGGGAGCTGTTTTTT. Its translation is CASSLSGRVTGELFF. V and J are TRBV3-1 (or the pseudogene TRBV3-2) and TRBJ2-2, with 11 bases aligning to TRBD2. The length of the CDR3 is 15 residues. In germline, CDR1 is LGHDT, CDR2 YNNKEL (reference sequence). The V segment lost 4 bases and the J segment 4 bases; nucleotides outside the gene matches: 2.

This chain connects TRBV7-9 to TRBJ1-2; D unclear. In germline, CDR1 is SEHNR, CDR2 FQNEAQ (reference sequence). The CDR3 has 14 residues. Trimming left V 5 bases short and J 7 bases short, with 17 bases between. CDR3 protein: CASSAYRASGGYTF. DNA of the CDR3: TGTGCCAGCAGCGCATACCGGGCCTCGGGTGGCTACACCTTC.

For the CDR3, the DNA is TGCAGCGTGGCGGGGCTAGCGAATAAAGCCTACGAGCAGTACTTC. It yields the protein CSVAGLANKAYEQYF. The J gene is TRBJ2-7, the V gene TRBV29-1; possible D gene TRBD2, 6 bases. The CDR3 sequence is 15 residues long. CDR1 SQVTM and CDR2 ANQGSEA come from the germline V gene. V shed 6 bases and J shed 2 bases, with 20 bases lying between them.